Below, 20 T cell receptor beta chains from the same sample are listed, as sequenced in a study of T cell repertoires in cytomegalovirus infection. A single record per CDR3 protein comes from TCRdb applying MiXCR to the reads. This table has 450,000 to 600,000 distinct CDR3 sequences, approximately 10% appearing once. The sequencing input was PBMCs. The receptor set was obtained from a human donor in good health (CMV status not recorded). Some clones in this sample may be carry-over from other donors' samples.

This clonotype was observed at least ten times. The chain joins TRBV11-2 to TRBJ2-3; maybe TRBD2 (5 bases). Trimming left V 4 bases short and J 4 bases short, with 18 bases between. Germline V gene data show CDR1 as SGHAT and CDR2 as FQNNGV. The CDR3 sequence is 16 residues long. Here the CDR3 DNA reads TGTGCCAGCAGCTCCTCTCCGGACTCGGGCGCAGATACGCAGTATTTT. Its translation: CASSSSPDSGADTQYF.

This clonotype was counted only a few times. DNA for the CDR3: TGTGCCAGCAGTTTCACGGGGACTAGCGGCTACAATGAGCAGTTCTTC. Residues: CASSFTGTSGYNEQFF. The V gene is TRBV28, the J gene TRBJ2-1; 11 nucleotides match TRBD2. Germline CDR1 is MDHEN and CDR2 is SYDVKM. After removal of 3 bases from V and 3 bases from J, the junction contained 4 bases not matched to a gene. The CDR3 extends over 16 amino acids.

This clonotype was seen many times. J is TRBJ2-5 and V is TRBV7-9; D remains ambiguous. From germline, CDR1 is SEHNR and CDR2 FQNEAQ (reference sequence). This CDR3 region has 13 residues. The ends were cut back, 5 bases at V and 1 base at J, with 8 bases in the middle. DNA for the CDR3: TGTGCCAGCAGCCGAGGCCGCCAAGAGACCCAGTACTTC. Residues: CASSRGRQETQYF.

The table lists this clonotype with a few counts. The chain combines TRBV2 with TRBJ1-2; 9 bases match TRBD1. This CDR3 has 13 amino acids. With V trimmed by 2 bases and J by 7 bases, 2 bases remained unmatched. Germline V gene sequence: CDR1 SNHLY, CDR2 FYNNEI. The CDR3 nucleotides are TGTGCCAGCAGTGAAATGGACAGGGGTGGCTACACCTTC. Translated: CASSEMDRGGYTF. Full variable domain (rest looked up from reference TRBV2 and TRBJ1-2): EPEVTQTPSHQVTQMGQEVILRCVPISNHLYFYWYRQILGQKVEFLVSFYNNEISEKSEIFDDQFSVERPDGSNFTLKIRSTKLEDSAMYFCASSEMDRGGYTFGSGTRLTVV.

This clonotype was observed many times. The chain uses TRBV2 and TRBJ1-2; D is undetermined. Trimming stripped 2 bases from V and 2 bases from J, with 9 bases between. The length of the CDR3 is 14 residues. The germline V gene encodes CDR1 SNHLY and CDR2 FYNNEI. CDR3 coding DNA: TGTGCCAGCAGTGAAAGTGGGCAGAACTATGGCTACACCTTC. It specifies CASSESGQNYGYTF.

This clonotype occurred many times. The chain links TRBV6-6 to TRBJ1-1; weak D call: TRBD1 (5 bases). Germline values: CDR1 MNHNY, CDR2 SVGAGI (reference sequence). Trimming took 6 bases from V and 5 from J, leaving 19 bases between them. CDR3 length equals 15 residues. This chain's CDR3 is CASRQDRYRGTEAFF. CDR3 DNA: TGTGCCAGCAGGCAAGACAGATATCGCGGAACTGAAGCTTTCTTT.

This clonotype was observed at least ten times. A read error may account for a junction end that differs from germline. The chain uses TRBV7-2 and TRBJ2-2, with D unresolved. The CDR3 length is 14 residues. Germline V lookup: CDR1 SGHTA, CDR2 FQGNSA. CDR3 residues: CASSLEPNAGELFF. The CDR3 nucleotides read TGTGCCAGCAGCTTAGAACCGAACGCCGGGGAGCTGTTTTTT.

The chain's CDR3 is CASSSSWVPRSGANVLTF. CDR3 bases: TGTGCCAGCAGCTCCTCTTGGGTTCCACGCTCTGGGGCCAACGTCCTGACTTTC. V and J are TRBV7-9 and TRBJ2-6; D remains unclear. V lost 4 bases and J lost 0, with 16 bases in between. The CDR3 runs 18 residues. From germline, CDR1 is SEHNR and CDR2 FQNEAQ (reference sequence). Together with reference TRBV7-9 and TRBJ2-6, the CDR3 gives the full variable domain: DTGVSQNPRHKITKRGQNVTFRCDPISEHNRLYWYRQTLGQGPEFLTYFQNEAQLEKSRLLSDRFSAERPKGSFSTLEIQRTEQGDSAMYLCASSSSWVPRSGANVLTFGAGSRLTVL.

This clonotype was picked up many times. The chain has TRBV7-6 and TRBJ2-2; the D is unclear. Germline values: CDR1 SGHVS, CDR2 FNYEAQ. This CDR3 has 14 residues. V was pared by 5 bases and J by 6 bases, with 13 bases between. CDR3 sequence (DNA): TGTGCCAGCAGCCTTACCTTTGAGTCCGGGGAGCTGTTTTTT. Translation: CASSLTFESGELFF. Variable domain in full (rest from reference TRBV7-6 and TRBJ2-2): GAGVSQSPRYKVTKRGQDVALRCDPISGHVSLYWYRQALGQGPEFLTYFNYEAQQDKSGLPNDRFSAERPEGSISTLTIQRTEQRDSAMYRCASSLTFESGELFFGEGSRLTVL.

Many counts were recorded for this clonotype. This chain links TRBV6-1 with TRBJ1-1; 9 bases agree with TRBD1. The CDR3 runs to 14 residues. Germline lookup yields CDR1 MNHNS and CDR2 SASEGT. V trimming: 8 bases; J trimming: 0 bases; junction bases outside the gene matches: 4. The CDR3 sequence: CASADRGLNTEAFF. Written as DNA, the CDR3 is TGTGCCAGCGCAGACAGGGGGTTGAACACTGAAGCTTTCTTT.

This clonotype was seen repeatedly, ten times or more. The chain links TRBV5-6 to TRBJ2-2; 7 positions match TRBD1. The CDR3 consists of 15 residues. Germline lookup yields CDR1 SGHDT and CDR2 YYEEEE. Trimming took 4 bases from V and 3 from J; bases not matched to a gene: 6. The CDR3, as DNA: TGTGCCAGCAGCCAAGACAGGGTGGACACCGGGGAGCTGTTTTTT. It yields the protein CASSQDRVDTGELFF.

In its sample, this clonotype was seen many times. The CDR3 nucleotides are TGTGCCAGCAGTGACGGGACTAGCGGGAGGGCCACAGATACGCAGTATTTT. Translation gives CASSDGTSGRATDTQYF. V and J are TRBV6-4 and TRBJ2-3; 16 nucleotides align to TRBD2. V shed 2 bases and J 2 bases; nucleotides not matched to a gene: 1. The germline V gene has CDR1 MRHNA and CDR2 SNTAGT. This CDR3 comprises 17 residues.

In this sample, this clonotype turned up many times. The chain carries TRBV28 and TRBJ2-7; TRBD2 matches 14 bases. The CDR3 totals 13 residues. The ends lost 10 bases at V and 4 bases at J; junction bases unmatched: 3. Germline-derived CDR1 and CDR2 are MDHEN and SYDVKM. CDR3 sequence (DNA): TGTGCCATCGGACTAGCGGGAGGTTACGAGCAGTACTTC. Encoded protein: CAIGLAGGYEQYF. Combining the CDR3 with reference TRBV28 and TRBJ2-7 gives the whole variable domain DVKVTQSSRYLVKRTGEKVFLECVQDMDHENMFWYRQDPGLGLRLIYFSYDVKMKEKGDIPEGYSVSREKKERFSLILESASTNQTSMYLCAIGLAGGYEQYFGPGTRLTVT.

This clonotype has a handful of counts. V gene TRBV20-1 combines with J gene TRBJ2-5; 9 positions match TRBD2. CDR1 is DFQATT and CDR2 is SNEGSKA in the germline V gene (reference sequence). This CDR3 spans 14 amino acids. With V trimmed by 0 bases and J by 7 bases, 6 bases remained unmatched. CDR3 amino acids: CSARDGASGATQYF. The CDR3 bases are TGCAGTGCTAGAGATGGTGCTAGCGGGGCGACCCAGTACTTC.

The table lists this clonotype with many counts. This chain joins TRBV7-6 and TRBJ2-7, with a possible D match to TRBD1 (6 bases). CDR1 and CDR2 (germline): SGHVS, FNYEAQ. The V and J ends lost 1 base and 7 bases respectively, with 17 bases between them. CDR3 length: 15 amino acids. CDR3 region: CASSLGLRGWEEQYF. CDR3 nucleotide sequence: TGTGCCAGCAGCTTAGGTCTCAGGGGATGGGAAGAGCAGTACTTC.

The chain joins TRBV19 to TRBJ2-2; D tentatively reads TRBD1 or TRBD2 (6 bases each). The ends were cut back, 3 bases at V and 3 bases at J, with 14 bases in the middle. The CDR3 runs 16 residues. Looked up from germline, CDR1 is LNHDA and CDR2 is SQIVND (reference sequence). The CDR3 nucleotides are TGTGCCAGTAGTATTGCGTGGGGGGCGCACACCGGGGAGCTGTTTTTT. Protein: CASSIAWGAHTGELFF.

This clonotype was counted ten times or more. J is TRBJ2-1 and V is TRBV7-2, with 8 bases lining up with TRBD2. J was trimmed by 15 bases and V by 5 bases; bases with no gene match: 9. The CDR3 length is 12 residues. Germline lookup yields CDR1 SGHTA and CDR2 FQGNSA. The CDR3 bases are TGTGCCAGCAGCGGTACTATAGCGGGACTGTTCTTC. Translated: CASSGTIAGLFF. The entire variable domain, with the rest obtained from reference TRBV7-2 and TRBJ2-1, is as follows: GAGVSQSPSNKVTEKGKDVELRCDPISGHTALYWYRQSLGQGLEFLIYFQGNSAPDKSGLPSDRFSAERTGGSVSTLTIQRTQQEDSAVYLCASSGTIAGLFFGPGTRLTVL.

This clonotype appeared a few times. The chain is built from TRBV23-1 and TRBJ2-7, with TRBD1 matching 10 bases. TRBV23-1 is recorded as an ORF, its role being uncertain. Trimming at V came to 3 bases and at J to 6 bases, leaving 8 bases not matched to a gene. CDR3 length: 15 residues. DNA of the CDR3: TGCGCCAGCAGTCACCCCCGGGACAGGGGCCTCGAGCAGTACTTC. This sequence encodes CASSHPRDRGLEQYF.

This clonotype was seen ten or more times. This rearrangement joins TRBV20-1 to TRBJ1-5, with 7 bases aligning to TRBD1. V gave up 3 bases and J gave up 6 bases; unmatched junction bases: 8. From germline, CDR1 is DFQATT and CDR2 SNEGSKA (reference sequence). CDR3 length equals 14 residues. CDR3 loop: CSARSGQGVQPQHF. Here the CDR3 DNA reads TGCAGTGCTAGGTCGGGCCAGGGGGTTCAGCCCCAGCATTTT.

This clonotype has a handful of counts. The chain employs TRBV18 and TRBJ2-5, with TRBD1 as a possible D gene (5 bases). CDR3 size: 14 residues. Germline V CDR1 and CDR2: KGHSH, LQKENI. The germline V and J ends were trimmed by 4 bases and 2 bases, with 11 bases remaining between them. The CDR3 coding sequence is TGTGCCAGCTCACAGGGGCCGCGGCAAGAGACCCAGTACTTC. Translation gives CASSQGPRQETQYF.